The rows below give T cell receptor beta chains drawn from one sample of a study of cytomegalovirus exposure and HLA in healthy donors. The table came from immunoSEQ multiplex PCR; TCRdb's copy has only in-frame clones and leaves some out. The sample lists 150,000 to 200,000 clones; over 65% were seen once. Sequences were obtained from PBMCs. These receptors were obtained from a man in his late teens or twenties in good health and CMV-seropositive. Each CDR3 is given with its conserved first and last residue. The order of the fields is J gene, clone size, D gene, V gene, CDR3 protein, CDR3 DNA. The D gene is left open where the match is weak. A clone size is listed for some rows: how often the clone was seen (once, few, many), or a class if it is expanded.

TRBJ1-2,few,TRBD1,TRBV6-1,CASRGTGHYGYTF,TGTGCCAGCAGGGGGACAGGGCACTATGGCTACACCTTC
TRBJ1-2,.,.,TRBV2,CASSEALGGSYGYTF,TGTGCCAGCAGTGAAGCGCTTGGGGGCAGCTATGGCTACACCTTC
TRBJ1-3,.,.,TRBV2,CASSVSTRSSGNTIYF,TGTGCCAGCAGTGTAAGCACCCGGAGCTCTGGAAACACCATATATTTT
TRBJ1-1,.,TRBD1,TRBV30,CAWGSQGAREAFF,TGTGCCTGGGGGTCCCAGGGGGCCCGTGAAGCTTTCTTT
TRBJ1-3,.,TRBD1,TRBV11-2,CASSLEDRDRLGNTIYF,TGTGCCAGCAGCTTAGAAGACAGGGATCGGCTAGGGAACACCATATATTTT
TRBJ2-3,once,.,TRBV5-4,CASKLGGGRADTQYF,TGTGCCAGCAAGTTGGGGGGCGGGAGAGCAGATACGCAGTATTTT
TRBJ2-3,once,TRBD2,TRBV2,CASTLTSGGATDTQYF,TGTGCCAGCACTCTGACTAGCGGGGGGGCCACAGATACGCAGTATTTT
TRBJ1-2,.,TRBD1,TRBV7-2,CASSYDRDPTYGYTF,TGTGCCAGCAGCTATGACAGGGACCCTACCTATGGCTACACCTTC
TRBJ2-1,.,TRBD2,TRBV5-1,CASSALLAGTNEQFF,TGCGCCAGCAGCGCCTTACTAGCGGGCACCAATGAGCAGTTCTTC
TRBJ2-5,.,TRBD2,TRBV11-3,CASSLDPLAETQYF,TGTGCCAGCAGCTTAGATCCCCTAGCGGAAACCCAGTACTTC
TRBJ2-5,.,TRBD1,TRBV4-2,CASSQDPTGGRRETQYF,TGTGCCAGCAGCCAAGATCCGACAGGGGGCCGCAGAGAGACCCAGTACTTC
TRBJ2-1,.,TRBD2,TRBV18,CASSPGLAYNEQFF,TGTGCCAGCTCACCAGGACTAGCCTACAATGAGCAGTTCTTC
TRBJ1-1,.,.,TRBV13,CASSFDRNTEAFF,TGTGCCAGCAGCTTCGACAGGAACACTGAAGCTTTCTTT
TRBJ2-2,.,.,TRBV9,CASSQGPTGELFF,TGTGCCAGCAGTCAGGGGCCCACCGGGGAGCTGTTTTTT
TRBJ1-5,.,.,TRBV6-1,CASSAQGMGSNQPQHF,TGTGCCAGCAGTGCCCAGGGTATGGGGAGCAATCAGCCCCAGCATTTT
TRBJ2-1,few,.,TRBV5-1,CASSSGSTGSNEQFF,TGCGCCAGCAGCTCCGGATCCACGGGGAGCAATGAGCAGTTCTTC
TRBJ1-1,few,.,TRBV28,CASSLSPGRDTEAFF,TGTGCCAGCAGTTTATCCCCAGGGAGGGACACTGAAGCTTTCTTT
TRBJ2-5,.,TRBD2,TRBV7-9,CASSLAKAGVAPLETQYF,TGTGCCAGCAGCTTAGCTAAGGCGGGGGTGGCCCCTCTGGAGACCCAGTACTTC
TRBJ1-1,.,.,TRBV5-1,CASSLLTPVGNTEAFF,TGCGCCAGCAGCCTACTTACGCCTGTTGGGAACACTGAAGCTTTCTTT
TRBJ1-1,.,TRBD1,TRBV5-1,CASSGGTAEAFF,TGCGCCAGCAGCGGAGGGACAGCTGAAGCTTTCTTT
TRBJ1-3,.,.,TRBV5-8,CASSLLGSGNTIYF,TGTGCCAGCAGCTTACTAGGCTCTGGAAACACCATATATTTT
TRBJ1-1,.,.,TRBV7-3,CASSKGGDTEAFF,TGTGCCAGCAGCAAAGGGGGGGACACTGAAGCTTTCTTT
TRBJ2-3,.,TRBD2,TRBV14,CASSRTSGMGDTQYF,TGTGCCAGCAGCAGGACTAGCGGAATGGGAGATACGCAGTATTTT
TRBJ2-3,.,.,TRBV25-1,CASSAGLTGFGTDTQYF,TGTGCCAGCAGTGCCGGACTTACAGGGTTTGGCACAGATACGCAGTATTTT
TRBJ1-3,.,.,TRBV28,CASSLLRQDTIYF,TGTGCCAGCAGTTTACTCCGGCAGGACACCATATATTTT
TRBJ2-2,.,TRBD2,TRBV6-6,CATRASGRTGELFF,TGTGCCACCCGGGCTAGCGGGAGAACCGGGGAGCTGTTTTTT
TRBJ1-2,few,.,TRBV7-9,CASSPWEDGYTF,TGTGCCAGCAGCCCGTGGGAGGATGGCTACACCTTC
TRBJ2-1,.,TRBD1,TRBV6-1,CASGQGANNEQFF,TGTGCCAGCGGGCAGGGGGCGAATAATGAGCAGTTCTTC
TRBJ2-5,.,TRBD1,TRBV2,CASSVRGQVQETQYF,TGTGCCAGCAGTGTTAGGGGACAGGTACAAGAGACCCAGTACTTC
TRBJ2-1,.,TRBD2,TRBV7-9,CASSLEGLAGVNNEQFF,TGTGCCAGCAGCTTAGAGGGACTAGCGGGGGTTAACAATGAGCAGTTCTTC
TRBJ1-1,.,.,TRBV5-1,CASSLVPPLNTEAFF,TGCGCCAGCAGCTTGGTTCCCCCTCTGAACACTGAAGCTTTCTTT
TRBJ1-1,.,.,TRBV19,CASSTTRRLNTEAFF,TGTGCCAGTAGTACGACCAGGCGCTTGAACACTGAAGCTTTCTTT
TRBJ1-1,few,TRBD1,TRBV4-1,CASSQEGQGSTEAFF,TGCGCCAGCAGCCAGGAGGGACAGGGGAGCACTGAAGCTTTCTTT
TRBJ2-5,.,TRBD1,TRBV2,CASSQQGPQETQYF,TGTGCCAGCAGTCAACAGGGGCCCCAAGAGACCCAGTACTTC
TRBJ1-1,.,.,TRBV14,CASSQVSQNTEAFF,TGTGCCAGCAGCCAAGTCTCACAGAACACTGAAGCTTTCTTT
TRBJ2-3,.,.,TRBV11-2,CASSSNPFSSTDTQYF,TGTGCCAGCAGCTCTAACCCATTCTCTAGCACAGATACGCAGTATTTT
TRBJ1-2,.,.,TRBV2,CASSLTGNYGYTF,TGTGCCAGCAGTCTCACAGGGAACTATGGCTACACCTTC
TRBJ1-2,few,.,TRBV11-2,CASSLVLPEYNYGYTF,TGTGCCAGCAGCTTAGTGTTGCCAGAATATAACTATGGCTACACCTTC
TRBJ1-4,.,TRBD1,TRBV28,CAGQWGQGKRANEKLFF,TGTGCCGGTCAATGGGGACAGGGCAAGAGAGCTAATGAAAAACTGTTTTTT
TRBJ1-3,.,.,TRBV30,CAWTLGTTGNTIYF,TGTGCCTGGACTCTAGGGACAACTGGAAACACCATATATTTT
TRBJ2-5,.,TRBD2,TRBV5-1,CASSLVAGEAETQYF,TGCGCCAGCAGCTTGGTGGCGGGAGAGGCAGAGACCCAGTACTTC
TRBJ2-5,.,TRBD2,TRBV27,CASSLREAGKYQETQYF,TGTGCCAGCAGTTTACGGGAGGCGGGTAAGTACCAAGAGACCCAGTACTTC
TRBJ1-1,few,.,TRBV28,CASSLLFPPASNTEAFF,TGTGCCAGCAGTTTATTGTTCCCTCCAGCGTCGAACACTGAAGCTTTCTTT
TRBJ1-2,.,TRBD1,TRBV5-1,CASSPGQGSFYGYTF,TGCGCCAGCAGTCCGGGACAGGGTTCGTTCTATGGCTACACCTTC
TRBJ2-1,once,TRBD2,TRBV19,CASSSPLAGTNEQFF,TGTGCCAGTAGTTCCCCGCTAGCGGGAACCAATGAGCAGTTCTTC
TRBJ2-1,.,TRBD1,TRBV12-5,CASGPLPGGDEQFF,TGTGCTAGTGGTCCACTTCCAGGGGGCGATGAGCAGTTCTTC
TRBJ1-5,.,.,TRBV6-5,CAGSHDTYSNQPQHF,TGTGCCGGCAGTCATGACACGTATAGCAATCAGCCCCAGCATTTT
TRBJ2-5,.,.,TRBV2,CASSVIPETQYF,TGTGCCAGCAGTGTAATCCCGGAGACCCAGTACTTC